Detailed here is one TCR beta chain. Its antigen is still unknown. The sample holds sorted live naive CD8+ CD45RA+CCR7+ T cells. This CDR3 contains 13 residues. Germline values: CDR1 ENHRY, CDR2 SYGVKD. After removal of 2 bases from V and 8 bases from J, the junction contained 5 bases not matched to a gene. The data are from a study of naive CD8 T cells in extremely preterm neonates. Using immunoSEQ multiplex PCR, the repertoire was profiled, and TCRdb retains in-frame clones only, with some absent. The sample lists about 7,100 clones, about 98% occurring once. Whole-study results and caveats: Shared CDR3 nucleotide sequences: preterm around 3%, term approximately 0.43%, children more than 0.025%, adults approximately 0.01%. Preterm infants showed shorter CDR3s, fewer N additions and less trimming than older groups.

This chain links TRBV10-3 with TRBJ2-5, with 7 bases matching TRBD1. The TCR was taken from a human donor in good health. The sample taken for sequencing was naive CD8+ T cells from blood. CDR3 region: CAISERQGDTQYF. DNA for the CDR3: TGTGCCATCAGTGAGAGGCAGGGGGATACCCAGTACTTC.